This TCR beta chain appears in the sequencing data of a study of shared clonotypes between healthy human individuals. Study-level points and caveats: Generally, naive subsets (rather than memory subsets) showed larger estimated richness.

Of note for this clone: No antigen is known for it.

This CDR3 is built from 15 residues. From germline, CDR1 is MNHEY and CDR2 SMNVEV (reference sequence). V gave up 4 bases and J gave up 5 bases; unmatched junction bases: 8. Some 30,000 T cell genomes, or approximately 190 ng DNA, went into the sorted-subset replicate PCRs. The protocol was immunoSEQ multiplex PCR, while the TCRdb copy is restricted to in-frame clones and leaves out a portion. The sample yields under 1,100,000 clones, about 80% seen once. Specimen: memory CD4+ T cells sorted from blood. Subset noted: CD45RA-negative fraction. This clonotype was sampled from a man between 18 and 29 years old in good health. This sequence joins TRBV27 and TRBJ2-1, with 7 bases identical to TRBD1. The DNA of the CDR3 is TGTGCCAGCAGTTCCACAGGGGTGGGGGACAATGAGCAGTTCTTC. This translates into CASSSTGVGDNEQFF.